The 12 T cell receptor beta chains below were found in one sample sequenced in a study of blood T cell repertoires in COVID-19. The protocol was immunoSEQ multiplex PCR, while the TCRdb copy is restricted to in-frame clones and leaves out a portion. The profile shows over 150,000 clones, approximately 80% of them singletons. Sequences were obtained from PBMCs or T cells enriched from blood (not recorded which). These receptors were obtained from a woman between 45 and 65 years old who had recovered from COVID-19.

This clone was detected only a few times. This chain uses TRBV11-3 with TRBJ2-7, with D tentatively TRBD1 (6 bases). This CDR3 region has 13 residues. V was shortened by 0 bases and J by 6 bases, with 9 bases between the two germline ends. The germline CDR1 and CDR2 sequences are SGHNT and YENEEA. In DNA, the CDR3 is TGTGCCAGCAGCTTAGATGCAGGGGTCGAGCAGTACTTC. It is translated as CASSLDAGVEQYF.

This clone was seen once. The V and J genes are TRBV5-4 and TRBJ2-7; 9 bases fit TRBD1. The CDR3 is made up of 16 amino acids. The V gene end was trimmed by 0 bases and the J gene end by 6 bases; junction bases not matched to a gene: 10. CDR1 and CDR2 from the germline V gene are SGHNT and YYREEE (reference sequence). CDR3 residues: CASSLGSPGQGGEQYF. The CDR3 DNA is TGTGCCAGCAGCTTGGGTTCTCCGGGACAGGGCGGCGAGCAGTACTTC.

The rearrangement links TRBV6-5 to TRBJ2-7, with TRBD1 matching over 9 bases. V trimming: 6 bases; J trimming: 4 bases; junction bases outside the gene matches: 4. From germline, CDR1 is MNHEY and CDR2 SVGAGI. The CDR3 is 13 residues long. CDR3 sequence reads: CASSRDREYEQYF. CDR3 nucleotides: TGTGCCAGCAGCCGGGACAGGGAATACGAGCAGTACTTC.

The gene calls are TRBV7-2 and TRBJ1-3; perhaps TRBD1 as D (6 bases). Germline values: CDR1 SGHTA, CDR2 FQGNSA. The CDR3 contains 18 residues. Trimming pared 2 bases from V and 2 bases from J, leaving 19 bases between. The CDR3 sequence: CASSLIPTWGQPGNTIYF. CDR3 sequence (DNA): TGTGCCAGCAGCTTAATTCCCACGTGGGGGCAACCTGGAAACACCATATATTTT. The full variable domain, in which reference TRBV7-2 and TRBJ1-3 provide the parts outside the CDR3, is GAGVSQSPSNKVTEKGKDVELRCDPISGHTALYWYRQSLGQGLEFLIYFQGNSAPDKSGLPSDRFSAERTGGSVSTLTIQRTQQEDSAVYLCASSLIPTWGQPGNTIYFGEGSWLTVV.

This clone has just a few counts. This chain connects TRBV5-1 to TRBJ2-2; D not certain. V was clipped by 1 base and J by 6 bases, with 13 bases between them. The CDR3 loop spans 15 amino acids. Germline CDR1 is SGHRS and CDR2 is YFSETQ. The CDR3 here is CASSLSRVVSGELFF. The CDR3 coding sequence is TGCGCCAGCAGCTTGAGCCGGGTAGTTTCCGGGGAGCTGTTTTTT.

The rearrangement links TRBV18 to TRBJ2-3, with unresolved D. This CDR3 spans 13 amino acids. V dropped 3 bases and J dropped 1 base, with 5 bases sitting between them. The germline CDR1 and CDR2 sequences are KGHSH and LQKENI. CDR3 region: CASSPPGTDTQYF. In nucleotides, the CDR3 is TGTGCCAGCTCACCCCCAGGCACAGATACGCAGTATTTT.

The chain is built from TRBV3-1 (or the pseudogene TRBV3-2) and TRBJ1-6; 7 nucleotides align to TRBD1. The J segment lost 3 bases and the V segment lost 5 bases, leaving 1 base of the junction unmatched. Germline V gene data show CDR1 as LGHDT and CDR2 as YNNKEL (reference sequence). The CDR3 consists of 14 residues. The CDR3 sequence is CASSWDSYNSPLHF. CDR3 nucleotide sequence: TGTGCCAGCAGCTGGGACAGCTATAATTCACCCCTCCACTTT.

The V and J genes are TRBV5-1 and TRBJ2-7; 8 nucleotides match TRBD1. Per the germline V gene, CDR1 is SGHRS and CDR2 is YFSETQ. This CDR3 comprises 15 residues. Unmatched junction bases numbered 9, after V lost 0 bases and J lost 7 bases. The CDR3 DNA follows: TGCGCCAGCAGCTTGGAGTCAGGGGGCAGGGGAGAGCAGTACTTC. Protein: CASSLESGGRGEQYF. The full variable domain, with the rest looked up from reference TRBV5-1 and TRBJ2-7, is KAGVTQTPRYLIKTRGQQVTLSCSPISGHRSVSWYQQTPGQGLQFLFEYFSETQRNKGNFPGRFSGRQFSNSRSEMNVSTLELGDSALYLCASSLESGGRGEQYFGPGTRLTVT.

The J gene is TRBJ2-2, the V gene TRBV6-6, with D possibly TRBD2 on 6 matching bases. The CDR3 runs 14 residues. CDR1 is MNHNY and CDR2 is SVGAGI in the germline V gene (reference sequence). V was clipped by 5 bases and J by 9 bases, with 16 bases between them. The CDR3 sequence: CASSPYGGIRELFF. The CDR3 DNA follows: TGTGCCAGCAGTCCATATGGAGGGATCCGGGAGCTGTTTTTT.

This clone showed up just once. This chain uses TRBV7-2 with TRBJ2-7; 11 nucleotides line up with TRBD2. V lost 5 bases, J lost 4 bases, and 4 bases stayed unmatched. This CDR3 has 14 residues. Germline V gene data show CDR1 as SGHTA and CDR2 as FQGNSA. The CDR3 coding sequence is TGTGCCAGCAGCCCTACTAGCGGGAGATACGAGCAGTACTTC. As protein: CASSPTSGRYEQYF.

CDR3: CASSSTGLLTGDTQYF. Written as DNA, the CDR3 is TGTGCCAGCAGCTCTACTGGACTACTAACAGGAGATACGCAGTATTTT. The chain links TRBV4-2 to TRBJ2-3, with TRBD2 as a possible D gene (6 bases). Germline V gene data show CDR1 as LGHNA and CDR2 as YNFKEQ. V lost 5 bases to trimming and J lost 5 bases, with 20 bases between them. CDR3 length: 16 residues.

The rearrangement joins TRBV5-4 to TRBJ1-2; a weak D match, TRBD1 (5 bases). The CDR3 spans 14 residues. The germline V gene encodes CDR1 SGHNT and CDR2 YYREEE (reference sequence). V was shortened by 7 bases and J by 6 bases, with 19 bases between the two germline ends. DNA of the CDR3: TGTGCCAGCGCACTGAGGGGAGGGCACCATGGCTACACCTTC. As protein: CASALRGGHHGYTF.